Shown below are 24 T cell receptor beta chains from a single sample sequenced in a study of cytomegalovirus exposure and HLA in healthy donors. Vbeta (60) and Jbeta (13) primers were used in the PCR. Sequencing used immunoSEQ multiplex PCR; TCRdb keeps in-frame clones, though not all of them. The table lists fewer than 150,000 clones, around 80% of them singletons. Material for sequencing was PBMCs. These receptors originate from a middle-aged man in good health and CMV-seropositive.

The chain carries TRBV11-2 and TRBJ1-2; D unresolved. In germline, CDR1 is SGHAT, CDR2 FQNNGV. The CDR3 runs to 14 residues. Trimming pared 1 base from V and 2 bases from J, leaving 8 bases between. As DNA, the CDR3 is TGTGCCAGCAGCTTAGTTATCAGGAACTATGGCTACACCTTC. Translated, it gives CASSLVIRNYGYTF. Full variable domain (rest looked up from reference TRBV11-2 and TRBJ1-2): EAGVAQSPRYKIIEKRQSVAFWCNPISGHATLYWYQQILGQGPKLLIQFQNNGVVDDSQLPKDRFSAERLKGVDSTLKIQPAKLEDSAVYLCASSLVIRNYGYTFGSGTRLTVV.

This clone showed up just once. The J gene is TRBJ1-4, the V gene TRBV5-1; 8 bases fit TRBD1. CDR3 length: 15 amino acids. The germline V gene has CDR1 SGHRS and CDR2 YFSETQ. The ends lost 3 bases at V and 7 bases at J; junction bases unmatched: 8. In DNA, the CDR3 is TGCGCCAGCAGCTCCGGACAGGGTCGGGGTGAAAAACTGTTTTTT. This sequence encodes CASSSGQGRGEKLFF.

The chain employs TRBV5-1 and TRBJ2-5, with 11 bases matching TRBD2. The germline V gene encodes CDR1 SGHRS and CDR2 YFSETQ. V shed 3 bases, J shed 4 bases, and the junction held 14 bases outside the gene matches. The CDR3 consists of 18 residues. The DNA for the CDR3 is TGCGCCAGCAGCTCCGGGACTAGCGGACTCAACAGGGGAGAGACCCAGTACTTC. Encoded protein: CASSSGTSGLNRGETQYF.

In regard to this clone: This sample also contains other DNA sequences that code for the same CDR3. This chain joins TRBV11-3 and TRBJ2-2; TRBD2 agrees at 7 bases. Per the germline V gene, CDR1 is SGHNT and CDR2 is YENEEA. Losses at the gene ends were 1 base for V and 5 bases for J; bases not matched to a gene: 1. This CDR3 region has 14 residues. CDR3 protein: CASSLARGTGELFF. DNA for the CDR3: TGTGCCAGCAGCTTAGCGCGGGGGACCGGGGAGCTGTTTTTT.

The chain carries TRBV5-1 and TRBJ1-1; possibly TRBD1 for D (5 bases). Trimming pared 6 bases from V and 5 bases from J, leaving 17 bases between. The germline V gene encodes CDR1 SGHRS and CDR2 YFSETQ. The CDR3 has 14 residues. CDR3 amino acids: CASKKGQTETEAFF. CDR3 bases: TGCGCCAGCAAAAAAGGGCAGACAGAAACTGAAGCTTTCTTT.

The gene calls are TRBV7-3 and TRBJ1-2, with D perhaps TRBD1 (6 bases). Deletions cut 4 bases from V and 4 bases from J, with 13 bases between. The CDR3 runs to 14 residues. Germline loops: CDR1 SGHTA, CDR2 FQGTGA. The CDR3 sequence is CASSSDSSGYGYTF. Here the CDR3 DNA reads TGTGCCAGCAGCTCGGACAGCTCCGGCTATGGCTACACCTTC.

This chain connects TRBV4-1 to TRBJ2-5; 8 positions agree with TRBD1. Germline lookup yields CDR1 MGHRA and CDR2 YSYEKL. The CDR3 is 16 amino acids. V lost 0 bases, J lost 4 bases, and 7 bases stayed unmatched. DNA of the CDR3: TGCGCCAGCAGCCAAGAGGCCAGGGGGCTCCCAGAGACCCAGTACTTC. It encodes CASSQEARGLPETQYF.

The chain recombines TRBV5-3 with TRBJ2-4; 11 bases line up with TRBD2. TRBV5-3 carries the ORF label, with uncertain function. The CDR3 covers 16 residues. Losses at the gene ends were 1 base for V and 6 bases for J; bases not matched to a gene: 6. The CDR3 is CARSLLTSGSGNIQYF. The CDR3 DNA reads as TGTGCCAGAAGCTTGCTTACTAGCGGGAGTGGAAACATTCAGTACTTC.

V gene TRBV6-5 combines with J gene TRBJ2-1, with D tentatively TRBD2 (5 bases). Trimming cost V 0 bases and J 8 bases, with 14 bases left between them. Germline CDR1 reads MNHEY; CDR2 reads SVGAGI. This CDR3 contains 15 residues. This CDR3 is CASSYSWLAADEQFF. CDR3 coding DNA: TGTGCCAGCAGTTACTCGTGGCTAGCCGCAGATGAGCAGTTCTTC.

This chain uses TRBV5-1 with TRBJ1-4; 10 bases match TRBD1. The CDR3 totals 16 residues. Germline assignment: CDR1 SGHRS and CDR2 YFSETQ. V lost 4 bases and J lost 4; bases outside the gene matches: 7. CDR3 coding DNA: TGCGCCAGCAGCCTAATGACAGGGGGCAATAATGAAAAACTGTTTTTT. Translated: CASSLMTGGNNEKLFF.

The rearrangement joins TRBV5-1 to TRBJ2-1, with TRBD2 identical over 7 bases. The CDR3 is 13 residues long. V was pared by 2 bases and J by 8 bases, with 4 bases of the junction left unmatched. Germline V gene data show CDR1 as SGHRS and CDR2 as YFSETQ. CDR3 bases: TGCGCCAGCAGCTTTGGCGGGAGCTATGAGCAGTTCTTC. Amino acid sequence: CASSFGGSYEQFF.

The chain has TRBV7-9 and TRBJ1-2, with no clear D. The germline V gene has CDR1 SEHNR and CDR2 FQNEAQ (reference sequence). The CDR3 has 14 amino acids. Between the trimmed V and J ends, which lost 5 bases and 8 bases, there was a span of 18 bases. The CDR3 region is CASSPGRRAGGYTF. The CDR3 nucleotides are TGTGCCAGCAGCCCCGGTCGGAGGGCGGGAGGCTACACCTTC.

The CDR3 region is CSVEDHGATNYGYTF. CDR3 sequence (DNA): TGCAGCGTTGAAGACCACGGAGCGACTAACTATGGCTACACCTTC. The chain carries TRBV29-1 and TRBJ1-2; D remains ambiguous. There are 15 residues in the CDR3. V gave up 0 bases and J gave up 0 bases, with 11 bases separating them. In germline, CDR1 is SQVTM, CDR2 ANQGSEA.

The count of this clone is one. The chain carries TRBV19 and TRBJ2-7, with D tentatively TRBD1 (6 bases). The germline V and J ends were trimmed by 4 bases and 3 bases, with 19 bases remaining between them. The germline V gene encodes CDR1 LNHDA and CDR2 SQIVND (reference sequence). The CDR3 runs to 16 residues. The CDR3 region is CASSRIPGHNFYEQYF. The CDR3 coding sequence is TGTGCCAGTAGTAGGATCCCGGGACATAATTTCTACGAGCAGTACTTC.

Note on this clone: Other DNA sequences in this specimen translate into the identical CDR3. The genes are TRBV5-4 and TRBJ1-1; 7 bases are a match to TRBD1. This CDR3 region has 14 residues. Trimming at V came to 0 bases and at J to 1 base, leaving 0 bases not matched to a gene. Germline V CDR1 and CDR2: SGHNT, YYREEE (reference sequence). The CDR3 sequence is CASSLEGANTEAFF. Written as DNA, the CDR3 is TGTGCCAGCAGCTTGGAGGGGGCGAACACTGAAGCTTTCTTT.

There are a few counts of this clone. The CDR3 is CAWSVGQGLYQPQHF. Here the CDR3 DNA reads TGTGCCTGGAGTGTTGGTCAGGGGCTATATCAGCCCCAGCATTTT. The gene calls are TRBV30 and TRBJ1-5; perhaps TRBD1 as D (6 bases). Germline V gives CDR1 GTSNPN, CDR2 SVGIG (reference sequence). The CDR3 length is 15 residues. Trimming stripped 0 bases from V and 5 bases from J, with 14 bases between.

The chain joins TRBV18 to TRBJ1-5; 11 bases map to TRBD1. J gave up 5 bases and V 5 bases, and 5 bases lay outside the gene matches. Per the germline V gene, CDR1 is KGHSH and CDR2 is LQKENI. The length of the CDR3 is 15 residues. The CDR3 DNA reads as TGTGCCAGCTCAGTCGGGACAGGGGGTTATCAGCCCCAGCATTTT. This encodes CASSVGTGGYQPQHF. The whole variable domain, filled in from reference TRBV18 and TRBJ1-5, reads NAGVMQNPRHLVRRRGQEARLRCSPMKGHSHVYWYRQLPEEGLKFMVYLQKENIIDESGMPKERFSAEFPKEGPSILRIQQVVRGDSAAYFCASSVGTGGYQPQHFGDGTRLSIL.

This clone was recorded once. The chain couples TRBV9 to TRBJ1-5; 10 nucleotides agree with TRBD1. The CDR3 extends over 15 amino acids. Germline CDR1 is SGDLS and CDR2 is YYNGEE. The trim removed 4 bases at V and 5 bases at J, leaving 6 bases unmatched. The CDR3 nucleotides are TGTGCCAGCAGCCTAACCGGGACAGGGGATCAGCCCCAGCATTTT. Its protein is CASSLTGTGDQPQHF.

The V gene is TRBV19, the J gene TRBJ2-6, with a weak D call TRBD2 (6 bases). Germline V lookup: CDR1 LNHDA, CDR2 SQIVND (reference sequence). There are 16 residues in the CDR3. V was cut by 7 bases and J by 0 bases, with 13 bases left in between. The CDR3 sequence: CASMVSGRSGANVLTF. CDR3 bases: TGTGCCAGTATGGTTAGCGGACGCTCTGGGGCCAACGTCCTGACTTTC. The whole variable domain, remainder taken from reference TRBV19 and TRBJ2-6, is DGGITQSPKYLFRKEGQNVTLSCEQNLNHDAMYWYRQDPGQGLRLIYYSQIVNDFQKGDIAEGYSVSREKKESFPLTVTSAQKNPTAFYLCASMVSGRSGANVLTFGAGSRLTVL.

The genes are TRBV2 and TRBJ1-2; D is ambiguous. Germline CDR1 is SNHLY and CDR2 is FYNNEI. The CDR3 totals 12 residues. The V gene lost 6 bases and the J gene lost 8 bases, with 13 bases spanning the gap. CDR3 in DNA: TGTGCCAGCAGGAACGGCGCGGAAGGCTACACCTTC. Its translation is CASRNGAEGYTF. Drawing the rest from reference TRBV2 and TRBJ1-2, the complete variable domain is EPEVTQTPSHQVTQMGQEVILRCVPISNHLYFYWYRQILGQKVEFLVSFYNNEISEKSEIFDDQFSVERPDGSNFTLKIRSTKLEDSAMYFCASRNGAEGYTFGSGTRLTVV.

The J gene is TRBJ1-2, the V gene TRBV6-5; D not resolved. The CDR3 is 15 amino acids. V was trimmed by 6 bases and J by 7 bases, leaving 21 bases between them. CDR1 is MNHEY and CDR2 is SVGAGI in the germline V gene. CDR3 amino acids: CASSSSTAPRAGYTF. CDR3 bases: TGTGCCAGCAGCTCCTCGACTGCTCCCCGAGCTGGCTACACCTTC.

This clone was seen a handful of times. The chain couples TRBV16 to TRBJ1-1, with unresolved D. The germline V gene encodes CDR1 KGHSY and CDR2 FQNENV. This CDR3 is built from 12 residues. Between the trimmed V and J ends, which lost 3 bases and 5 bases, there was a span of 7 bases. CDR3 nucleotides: TGTGCCAGCAGCCAGACGGGAACTGAAGCTTTCTTT. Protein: CASSQTGTEAFF. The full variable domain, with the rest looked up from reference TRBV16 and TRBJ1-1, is GEEVAQTPKHLVRGEGQKAKLYCAPIKGHSYVFWYQQVLKNEFKFLISFQNENVFDETGMPKERFSAKCLPNSPCSLEIQATKLEDSAVYFCASSQTGTEAFFGQGTRLTVV.

CDR3 residues: CASSERLAASTDTQYF. CDR3 sequence (DNA): TGTGCCAGCAGTGAGCGGCTAGCGGCTTCCACAGATACGCAGTATTTT. The genes are TRBV2 and TRBJ2-3, with TRBD2 identical over 7 bases. Germline V gene data show CDR1 as SNHLY and CDR2 as FYNNEI. J was trimmed by 2 bases and V by 3 bases; bases with no gene match: 8. The CDR3 consists of 16 residues.

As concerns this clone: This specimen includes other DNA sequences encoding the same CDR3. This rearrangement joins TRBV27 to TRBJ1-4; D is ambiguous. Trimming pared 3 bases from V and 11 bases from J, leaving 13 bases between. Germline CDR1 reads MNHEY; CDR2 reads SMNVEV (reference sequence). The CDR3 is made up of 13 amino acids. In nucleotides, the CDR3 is TGTGCCAGCAGTTTTTCGGGGTTCGAGAAACTGTTTTTT. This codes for CASSFSGFEKLFF.